Below, 21 T cell receptor beta chains from the same sample are listed, as sequenced in a study of cytomegalovirus exposure and HLA in healthy donors. 13 Jbeta primers and 60 Vbeta primers were used for the PCR. Repertoires were generated with immunoSEQ multiplex PCR, while TCRdb's copy carries only in-frame clones and drops some. The sample lists approximately 200,000 clones, about 79% seen once, with around 2% in the top ten. The source material was PBMCs. The origin of the receptors is a man between 18 and 35 years old in good health and CMV-seronegative.

The chain uses TRBV10-3 and TRBJ2-7, with 9 bases that match TRBD2. The junction had 7 bases not matched to a gene; V was cut back by 10 bases and J by 3 bases. The germline gives CDR1 ENHRY, CDR2 SYGVKD. The CDR3 contains 13 residues. CDR3 sequence: CATTGTSLYEQYF. Written as DNA, the CDR3 is TGTGCCACCACCGGGACTAGCCTCTACGAGCAGTACTTC.

The chain links TRBV11-2 to TRBJ2-5; D gene uncertain. V lost 5 bases, J lost 1 base, and 8 bases lay in between. Germline lookup yields CDR1 SGHAT and CDR2 FQNNGV. The CDR3 has 13 amino acids. CDR3 residues: CASSTNAQETQYF. The CDR3 nucleotides are TGTGCCAGCAGCACTAACGCCCAAGAGACCCAGTACTTC. Complete variable domain (other parts from reference TRBV11-2 and TRBJ2-5): EAGVAQSPRYKIIEKRQSVAFWCNPISGHATLYWYQQILGQGPKLLIQFQNNGVVDDSQLPKDRFSAERLKGVDSTLKIQPAKLEDSAVYLCASSTNAQETQYFGPGTRLLVL.

The rearrangement joins TRBV28 to TRBJ1-2; 10 nucleotides match TRBD1. Germline-derived CDR1 and CDR2 are MDHEN and SYDVKM. The length of the CDR3 is 20 residues. V trimming: 3 bases; J trimming: 3 bases; junction bases outside the gene matches: 19. CDR3: CASSFHPSGQGVVLYYGYTF. The CDR3 bases are TGTGCCAGCAGTTTTCACCCCTCTGGACAGGGGGTCGTACTGTACTATGGCTACACCTTC.

The V gene is TRBV6-5, the J gene TRBJ1-1; no clear D gene. CDR3 length: 12 residues. The ends were cut back, 4 bases at V and 5 bases at J, with 8 bases in the middle. Germline loops: CDR1 MNHEY, CDR2 SVGAGI. CDR3 protein: CASSFERTEAFF. CDR3 bases: TGTGCCAGCAGTTTTGAACGGACTGAAGCTTTCTTT.

The chain uses TRBV9 and TRBJ2-5, with a possible D match to TRBD2 (7 bases). This CDR3 has 16 amino acids. Germline V CDR1 and CDR2: SGDLS, YYNGEE. V lost 0 bases to trimming and J lost 5 bases, with 17 bases between them. CDR3: CASSVATGGFLETQYF. CDR3 DNA: TGTGCCAGCAGCGTAGCTACGGGGGGCTTTTTGGAGACCCAGTACTTC. The variable domain in full, completed from reference TRBV9 and TRBJ2-5, reads DSGVTQTPKHLITATGQRVTLRCSPRSGDLSVYWYQQSLDQGLQFLIQYYNGEERAKGNILERFSAQQFPDLHSELNLSSLELGDSALYFCASSVATGGFLETQYFGPGTRLLVL.

V gene TRBV6-1 combines with J gene TRBJ2-3, with D perhaps TRBD2 (7 bases). With 2 bases removed from V and 4 bases from J, the gap between germline ends came to 16 bases. Germline lookup yields CDR1 MNHNS and CDR2 SASEGT. This CDR3 spans 16 amino acids. The CDR3 reads CASSEPTRGRADTQYF. CDR3 DNA: TGTGCCAGCAGTGAACCGACTAGGGGGAGGGCAGATACGCAGTATTTT.

V gene TRBV7-3 combines with J gene TRBJ2-1; D may be TRBD1 (6 bases). The ends were cut back, 5 bases at V and 7 bases at J, with 15 bases in the middle. Germline V gene sequence: CDR1 SGHTA, CDR2 FQGTGA. The CDR3 contains 14 residues. The CDR3 bases are TGTGCCAGCAGCCCACAGGGAATTTGGAATGAGCAGTTCTTC. Translating it yields CASSPQGIWNEQFF.

The J gene is TRBJ2-3, the V gene TRBV5-4, with D maybe TRBD2 (5 bases). The CDR3 totals 16 residues. V was cut by 4 bases and J by 5 bases, with 20 bases left in between. Germline loops: CDR1 SGHNT, CDR2 YYREEE (reference sequence). CDR3 DNA: TGTGCCAGCAGCCCGGACTCAGGCGTCAGCCTAGATACGCAGTATTTT. It codes for CASSPDSGVSLDTQYF.

The CDR3, as DNA: TGCGCCAGCAGCCAAGCAAACGGGACAGGGATCCCCCCACTAGGGAATGAGCAGTTCTTC. Translated, it gives CASSQANGTGIPPLGNEQFF. V gene TRBV4-1 combines with J gene TRBJ2-1; TRBD1 aligns across 9 bases. The CDR3 consists of 20 residues. V gave up 1 base and J gave up 7 bases; unmatched junction bases: 20. Per the germline V gene, CDR1 is MGHRA and CDR2 is YSYEKL.

This clone was seen a handful of times. The rearrangement links TRBV18 to TRBJ2-7, with 9 nucleotides matching TRBD2. This CDR3 contains 16 residues. After removal of 4 bases from V and 0 bases from J, the junction contained 7 bases not matched to a gene. Germline V lookup: CDR1 KGHSH, CDR2 LQKENI. The CDR3 bases are TGTGCCAGCTCACGAGAGACTAGCGGACACTCCTACGAGCAGTACTTC. Its protein product is CASSRETSGHSYEQYF.

This sequence joins TRBV11-3 and TRBJ2-7; TRBD1 matches at 8 bases. Germline V gives CDR1 SGHNT, CDR2 YENEEA. The CDR3 is 16 residues long. V dropped 4 bases and J dropped 0; count of bases not matched to a gene: 8. This CDR3 reads CASSYGGQGSSYEQYF. The CDR3 DNA follows: TGTGCCAGCAGCTACGGAGGACAGGGCAGCTCCTACGAGCAGTACTTC.

The rearrangement uses TRBV7-4 and TRBJ1-2; D might be TRBD1 (6 bases). Germline V gene sequence: CDR1 SGHVT, CDR2 SQSDAQ. The CDR3 contains 19 residues. V shed 5 bases and J shed 7 bases, with 32 bases lying between them. CDR3 residues: CASSVKGVDTTRPASGYTF. The CDR3 bases are TGTGCCAGCAGCGTCAAGGGGGTCGACACGACTCGCCCCGCTAGTGGCTACACCTTC.

The rearrangement links TRBV15 to TRBJ1-5, with 10 bases matching TRBD1. CDR3 length: 18 amino acids. J was trimmed by 0 bases and V by 2 bases; bases with no gene match: 7. Germline V gene sequence: CDR1 LNHNV, CDR2 YYDKDF (reference sequence). The CDR3 sequence is CATSRRDRGIFSNQPQHF. In nucleotides, the CDR3 is TGTGCCACCAGCAGACGGGACAGGGGAATATTTAGCAATCAGCCCCAGCATTTT. Full variable domain (remainder filled in from reference TRBV15 and TRBJ1-5): DAMVIQNPRYQVTQFGKPVTLSCSQTLNHNVMYWYQQKSSQAPKLLFHYYDKDFNNEADTPDNFQSRRPNTSFCFLDIRSPGLGDTAMYLCATSRRDRGIFSNQPQHFGDGTRLSIL.

This chain connects TRBV7-3 to TRBJ1-2; 8 bases match TRBD1. J was trimmed by 6 bases and V by 0 bases; bases with no gene match: 6. The germline V gene has CDR1 SGHTA and CDR2 FQGTGA. The CDR3 has 15 amino acids. This chain's CDR3 is CASSLTPTGVNGYTF. CDR3 nucleotide sequence: TGTGCCAGCAGCTTAACACCGACAGGGGTGAATGGCTACACCTTC.

J is TRBJ1-5 and V is TRBV7-6; D gene ambiguous. This CDR3 comprises 14 residues. The germline V gene encodes CDR1 SGHVS and CDR2 FNYEAQ. V was trimmed by 5 bases and J by 3 bases, leaving 11 bases between them. In nucleotides, the CDR3 is TGTGCCAGCAGCGATACCGGGGACAATCAGCCCCAGCATTTT. This codes for CASSDTGDNQPQHF.

This sequence joins TRBV7-3 and TRBJ2-1, with D perhaps TRBD1 (6 bases). This CDR3 is built from 11 residues. V dropped 5 bases and J dropped 10 bases, with 9 bases sitting between them. Germline V gives CDR1 SGHTA, CDR2 FQGTGA. CDR3 protein: CASSTGTEQFF. DNA for the CDR3: TGTGCCAGCAGCACCGGGACAGAGCAGTTCTTC.

V usage is TRBV5-4 and J usage is TRBJ2-1; 10 bases fit TRBD2. Germline lookup yields CDR1 SGHNT and CDR2 YYREEE (reference sequence). The J segment lost 4 bases and the V segment lost 3 bases, leaving 10 bases of the junction unmatched. The CDR3 has 17 amino acids. CDR3 in DNA: TGTGCCAGCAGCTCCCTAGCGGGAGTTGTAGGTTACAATGAGCAGTTCTTC. It encodes CASSSLAGVVGYNEQFF.

The V and J genes are TRBV9 and TRBJ2-3; 7 nucleotides align to TRBD2. Trimming at V came to 7 bases and at J to 3 bases, leaving 8 bases not matched to a gene. The germline CDR1 and CDR2 sequences are SGDLS and YYNGEE. This CDR3 region has 14 residues. The CDR3 is CASGTSVVTDTQYF. CDR3 nucleotides: TGTGCCAGCGGCACTAGCGTGGTAACAGATACGCAGTATTTT.

This clone has only one observation. The chain combines TRBV6-5 with TRBJ2-7; possible D gene TRBD1, 6 bases. This CDR3 region has 14 residues. In germline, CDR1 is MNHEY, CDR2 SVGAGI. V lost 6 bases and J lost 7, with 19 bases in between. CDR3 DNA sequence: TGTGCCAGCAGAGAACGACAGGAATTAGAAGAGCAGTACTTC. It codes for CASRERQELEEQYF.

The V call is TRBV7-3, the J call TRBJ2-2; D is undetermined. The germline V gene encodes CDR1 SGHTA and CDR2 FQGTGA. The ends were cut back, 5 bases at V and 7 bases at J, with 8 bases in the middle. This CDR3 has 12 amino acids. This CDR3 is CASSPPGGELFF. The CDR3 bases are TGTGCCAGCAGCCCGCCGGGCGGGGAGCTGTTTTTT. Based on the CDR3 plus reference TRBV7-3 and TRBJ2-2, the full variable domain is GAGVSQTPSNKVTEKGKYVELRCDPISGHTALYWYRQSLGQGPEFLIYFQGTGAADDSGLPNDRFFAVRPEGSVSTLKIQRTERGDSAVYLCASSPPGGELFFGEGSRLTVL.

The V and J genes are TRBV4-2 and TRBJ1-4; 7 nucleotides line up with TRBD1. V lost 1 base, J lost 5 bases, and 4 bases stayed unmatched. Per the germline V gene, CDR1 is LGHNA and CDR2 is YNFKEQ. The CDR3 spans 15 residues. Here the CDR3 DNA reads TGTGCCAGCAGCCAAGTCGGGACAGAGAATGAAAAACTGTTTTTT. This sequence encodes CASSQVGTENEKLFF.